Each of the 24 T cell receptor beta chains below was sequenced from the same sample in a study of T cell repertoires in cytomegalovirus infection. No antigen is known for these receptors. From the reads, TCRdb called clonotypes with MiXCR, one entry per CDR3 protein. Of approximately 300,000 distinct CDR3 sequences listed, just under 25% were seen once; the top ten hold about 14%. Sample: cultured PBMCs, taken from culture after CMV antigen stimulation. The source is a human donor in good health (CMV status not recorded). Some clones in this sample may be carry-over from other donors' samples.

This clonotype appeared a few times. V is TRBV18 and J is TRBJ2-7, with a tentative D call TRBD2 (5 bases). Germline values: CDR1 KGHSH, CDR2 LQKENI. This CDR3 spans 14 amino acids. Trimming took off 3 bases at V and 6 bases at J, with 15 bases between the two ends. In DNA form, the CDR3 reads TGTGCCAGCTCACCTAGTGCGGCGGGCGGCGAGCAGTACGTC. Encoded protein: CASSPSAAGGEQYV.

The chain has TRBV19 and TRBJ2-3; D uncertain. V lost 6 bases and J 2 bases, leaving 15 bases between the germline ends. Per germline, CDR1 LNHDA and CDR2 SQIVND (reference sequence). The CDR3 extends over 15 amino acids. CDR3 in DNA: TGTGCCAGTAGCCTGGGCCGGTCTTACACAGATACGCAGTATTTT. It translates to CASSLGRSYTDTQYF.

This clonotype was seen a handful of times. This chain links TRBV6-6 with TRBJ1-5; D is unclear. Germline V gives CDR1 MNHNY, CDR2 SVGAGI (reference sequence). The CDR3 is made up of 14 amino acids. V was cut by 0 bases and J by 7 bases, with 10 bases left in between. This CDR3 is CASSYSNRSQPQHF. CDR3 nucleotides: TGTGCCAGCAGTTACTCGAACAGATCCCAGCCCCAGCATTTT.

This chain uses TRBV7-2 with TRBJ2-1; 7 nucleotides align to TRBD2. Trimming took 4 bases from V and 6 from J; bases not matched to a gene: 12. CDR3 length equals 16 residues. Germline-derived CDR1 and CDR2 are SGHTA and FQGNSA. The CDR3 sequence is CASSSRGGTTSNEQFF. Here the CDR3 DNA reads TGTGCCAGCAGCTCGCGGGGCGGGACTACTTCCAATGAGCAGTTCTTC.

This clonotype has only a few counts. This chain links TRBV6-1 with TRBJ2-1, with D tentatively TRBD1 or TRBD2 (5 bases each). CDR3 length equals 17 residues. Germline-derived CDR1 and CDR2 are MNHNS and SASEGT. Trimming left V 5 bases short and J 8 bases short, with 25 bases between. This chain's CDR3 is CASSYSEFGGDRDEQFF. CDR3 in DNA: TGTGCCAGCAGTTATTCCGAGTTTGGGGGAGATCGGGATGAGCAGTTCTTC.

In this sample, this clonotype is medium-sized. The CDR3 spells CASSVNDYREQYF. CDR3 in DNA: TGTGCCAGCAGCGTAAACGACTACCGCGAGCAGTACTTC. The V gene is TRBV7-2, the J gene TRBJ2-7, with D possibly matching TRBD2 (5 bases). Germline loops: CDR1 SGHTA, CDR2 FQGNSA. Trimming took 5 bases from V and 6 from J, leaving 14 bases between them. This CDR3 has 13 residues.

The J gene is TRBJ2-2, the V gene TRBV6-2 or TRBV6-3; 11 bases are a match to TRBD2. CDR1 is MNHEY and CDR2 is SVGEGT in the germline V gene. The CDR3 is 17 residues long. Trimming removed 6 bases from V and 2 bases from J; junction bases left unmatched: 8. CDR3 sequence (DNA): TGTGCCAGCAGGGGTATGACTAGCGGGATAAACACCGGGGAGCTGTTTTTT. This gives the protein CASRGMTSGINTGELFF.

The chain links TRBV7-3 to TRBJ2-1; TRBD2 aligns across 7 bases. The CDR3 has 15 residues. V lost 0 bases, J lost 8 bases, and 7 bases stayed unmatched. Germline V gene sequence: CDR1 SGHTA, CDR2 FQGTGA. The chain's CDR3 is CASSLTGGSIDEQFF. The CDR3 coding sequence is TGTGCCAGCAGCTTAACCGGCGGGAGTATCGATGAGCAGTTCTTC.

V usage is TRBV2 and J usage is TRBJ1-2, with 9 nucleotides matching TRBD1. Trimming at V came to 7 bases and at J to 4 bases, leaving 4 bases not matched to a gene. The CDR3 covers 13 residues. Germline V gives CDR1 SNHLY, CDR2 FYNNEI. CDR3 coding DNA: TGTGCCAGCATGTTACAGGGGGCCTATGGCTACACCTTC. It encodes CASMLQGAYGYTF.

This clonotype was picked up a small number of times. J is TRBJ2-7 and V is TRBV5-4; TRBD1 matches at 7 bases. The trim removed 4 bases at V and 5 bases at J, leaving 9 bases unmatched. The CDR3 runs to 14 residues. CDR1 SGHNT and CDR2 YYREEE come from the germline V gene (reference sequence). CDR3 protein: CASSRKDRVHEQYF. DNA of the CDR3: TGTGCCAGCAGCAGGAAAGACAGGGTCCACGAGCAGTACTTC.

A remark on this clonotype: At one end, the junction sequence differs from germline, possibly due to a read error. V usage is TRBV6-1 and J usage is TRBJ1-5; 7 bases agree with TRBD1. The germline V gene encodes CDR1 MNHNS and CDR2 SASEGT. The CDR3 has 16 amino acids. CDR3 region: CPSSADRRYSNQPQHF. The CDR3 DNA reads TGTCCCAGCAGTGCGGACAGGCGATATAGCAATCAGCCCCAGCATTTT.

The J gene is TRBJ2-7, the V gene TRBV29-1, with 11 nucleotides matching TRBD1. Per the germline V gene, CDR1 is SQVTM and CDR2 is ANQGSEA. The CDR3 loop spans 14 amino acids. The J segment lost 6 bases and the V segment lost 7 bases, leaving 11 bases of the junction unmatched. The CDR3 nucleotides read TGCAGCGCCTGGGCCTTCGGGACAGGGGGCGAGCAGTACTTC. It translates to CSAWAFGTGGEQYF.

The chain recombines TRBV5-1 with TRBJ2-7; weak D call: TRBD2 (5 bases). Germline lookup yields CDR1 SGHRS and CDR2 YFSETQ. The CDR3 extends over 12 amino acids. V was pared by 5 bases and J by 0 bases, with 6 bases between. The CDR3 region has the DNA TGCGCCAGCAGGGGGAGCTCCTACGAGCAGTACTTC. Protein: CASRGSSYEQYF.

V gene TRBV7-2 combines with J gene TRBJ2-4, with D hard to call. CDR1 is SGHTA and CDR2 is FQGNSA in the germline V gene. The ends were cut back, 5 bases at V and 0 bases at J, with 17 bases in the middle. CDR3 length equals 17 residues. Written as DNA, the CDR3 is TGTGCCAGCAGCCGTAGGCCAGTGACGGGAGCCAAAAACATTCAGTACTTC. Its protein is CASSRRPVTGAKNIQYF.

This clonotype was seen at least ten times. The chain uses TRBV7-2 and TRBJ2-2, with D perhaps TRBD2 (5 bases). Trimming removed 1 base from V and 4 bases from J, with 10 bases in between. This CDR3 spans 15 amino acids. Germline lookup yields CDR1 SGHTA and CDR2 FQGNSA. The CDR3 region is CASSLGERITGELFF. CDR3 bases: TGTGCCAGCAGCTTAGGGGAGAGGATCACCGGGGAGCTGTTTTTT.

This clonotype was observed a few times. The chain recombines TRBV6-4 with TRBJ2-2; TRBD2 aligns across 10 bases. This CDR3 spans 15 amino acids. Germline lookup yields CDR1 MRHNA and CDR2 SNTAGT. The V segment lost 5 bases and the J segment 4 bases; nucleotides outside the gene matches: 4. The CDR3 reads CASSSLAGSTGELFF. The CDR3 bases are TGTGCCAGCAGTTCACTAGCGGGGTCCACCGGGGAGCTGTTTTTT.

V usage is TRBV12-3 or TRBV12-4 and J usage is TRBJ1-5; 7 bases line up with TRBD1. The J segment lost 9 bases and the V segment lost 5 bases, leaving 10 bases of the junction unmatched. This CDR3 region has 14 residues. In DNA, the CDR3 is TGTGCCAGCAGTAAAGGACAGGATCGTCGGCCCCAGCATTTT. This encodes CASSKGQDRRPQHF.

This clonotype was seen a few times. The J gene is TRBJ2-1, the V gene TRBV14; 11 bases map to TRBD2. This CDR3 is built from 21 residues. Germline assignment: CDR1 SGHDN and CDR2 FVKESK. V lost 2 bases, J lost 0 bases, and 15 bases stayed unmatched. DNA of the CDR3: TGTGCCAGCAGCCAAAGGAAGGCCGGGCCTAGCGGGAGGTCCTCCTACAATGAGCAGTTCTTC. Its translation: CASSQRKAGPSGRSSYNEQFF.

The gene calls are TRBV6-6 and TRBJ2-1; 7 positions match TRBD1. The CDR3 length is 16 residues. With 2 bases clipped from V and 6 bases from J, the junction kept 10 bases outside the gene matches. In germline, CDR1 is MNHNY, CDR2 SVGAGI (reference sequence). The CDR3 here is CASSYPPRQGGNEQFF. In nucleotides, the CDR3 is TGTGCCAGCAGTTACCCCCCTCGACAGGGTGGCAATGAGCAGTTCTTC.

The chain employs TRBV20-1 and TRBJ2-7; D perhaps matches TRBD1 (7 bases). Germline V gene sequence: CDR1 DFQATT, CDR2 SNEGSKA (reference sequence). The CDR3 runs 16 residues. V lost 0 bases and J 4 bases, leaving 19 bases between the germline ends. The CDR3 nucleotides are TGCAGTGCTAGAGACTTGGGACAGACCCGGGGGTACGAGCAGTACTTC. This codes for CSARDLGQTRGYEQYF.

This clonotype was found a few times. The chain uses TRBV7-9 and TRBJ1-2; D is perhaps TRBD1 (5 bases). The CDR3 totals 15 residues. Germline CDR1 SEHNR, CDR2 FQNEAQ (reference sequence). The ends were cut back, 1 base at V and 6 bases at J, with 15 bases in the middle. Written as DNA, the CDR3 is TGTGCCAGCAGCTTAGGACTACGGGACGGTGATGGCTACACCTTC. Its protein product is CASSLGLRDGDGYTF.

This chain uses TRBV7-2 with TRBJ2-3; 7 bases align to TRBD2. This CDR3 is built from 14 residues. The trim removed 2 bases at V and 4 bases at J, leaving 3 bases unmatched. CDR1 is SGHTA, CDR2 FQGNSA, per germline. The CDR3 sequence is CASSLTSAADTQYF. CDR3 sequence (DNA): TGTGCCAGCAGCTTAACTAGCGCGGCAGATACGCAGTATTTT.

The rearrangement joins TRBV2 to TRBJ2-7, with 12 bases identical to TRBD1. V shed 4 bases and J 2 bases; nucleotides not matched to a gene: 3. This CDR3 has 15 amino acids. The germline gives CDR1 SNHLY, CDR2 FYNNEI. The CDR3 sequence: CASSVGDRGPYEQYV. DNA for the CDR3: TGTGCCAGCAGTGTCGGGGACAGGGGGCCCTACGAGCAGTACGTC.

This chain's CDR3 is CSATFVRLGANEQFF. In DNA form, the CDR3 reads TGCAGTGCTACTTTCGTCAGACTAGGGGCGAATGAGCAGTTCTTC. The chain combines TRBV20-1 with TRBJ2-1, with a weak D call TRBD2 (6 bases). This CDR3 contains 15 residues. Germline V gene sequence: CDR1 DFQATT, CDR2 SNEGSKA (reference sequence). Trimming cost V 4 bases and J 7 bases, with 20 bases left between them.